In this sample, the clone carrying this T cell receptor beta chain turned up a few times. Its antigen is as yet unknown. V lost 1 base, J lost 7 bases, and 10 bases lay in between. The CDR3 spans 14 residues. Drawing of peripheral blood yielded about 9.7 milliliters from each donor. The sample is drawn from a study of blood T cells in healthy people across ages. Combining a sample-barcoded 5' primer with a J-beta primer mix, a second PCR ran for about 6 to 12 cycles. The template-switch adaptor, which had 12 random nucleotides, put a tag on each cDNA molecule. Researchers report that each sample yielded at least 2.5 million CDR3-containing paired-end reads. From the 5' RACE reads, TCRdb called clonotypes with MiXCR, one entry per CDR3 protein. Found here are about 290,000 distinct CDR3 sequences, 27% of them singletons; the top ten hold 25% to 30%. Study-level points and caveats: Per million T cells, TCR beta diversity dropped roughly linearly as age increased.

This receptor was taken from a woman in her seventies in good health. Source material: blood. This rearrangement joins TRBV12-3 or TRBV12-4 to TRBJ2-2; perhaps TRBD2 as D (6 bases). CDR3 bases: TGTGCCAGCAGTTTAGAACTAGCAATCGGGGAGCTGTTTTTT. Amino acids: CASSLELAIGELFF.